This entry lists 20 T cell receptor beta chains sequenced from one sample in a study of blood T cell repertoires in COVID-19. Some clones are missing from TCRdb's copy, which holds only in-frame ones; the method was immunoSEQ multiplex PCR. The sample carries 270,000 or so clones, roughly 86% recorded once. The sample was PBMCs or T cells enriched from blood (not recorded which). Receptors were obtained from a woman in her late teens or twenties who had recovered from COVID-19.

The gene calls are TRBV27 and TRBJ2-3, with D perhaps TRBD1 (7 bases). CDR3 size: 15 residues. The V gene lost 5 bases and the J gene lost 3 bases, with 15 bases spanning the gap. Germline CDR1 and CDR2: MNHEY and SMNVEV (reference sequence). CDR3 sequence: CASSTNRGGTDTQYF. The CDR3 DNA sequence: TGTGCCAGCAGTACTAACAGGGGAGGTACAGATACGCAGTATTTT.

The CDR3 region has the DNA TGTGCCAGCAGCCGGGACAGTTTGAACACCGGGGAGCTGTTTTTT. This codes for CASSRDSLNTGELFF. The chain uses TRBV11-2 and TRBJ2-2; 7 bases map to TRBD1. CDR3 size: 15 residues. J lost 1 base, V lost 5 bases, and 4 bases had no gene match. Germline V CDR1 and CDR2: SGHAT, FQNNGV.

This chain links TRBV28 with TRBJ2-1; 10 bases line up with TRBD2. V trimming: 2 bases; J trimming: 8 bases; junction bases outside the gene matches: 12. Germline V CDR1 and CDR2: MDHEN, SYDVKM. The CDR3 is made up of 17 amino acids. DNA of the CDR3: TGTGCCAGCAGTTTACTCCCTAGCGGGGGAGCGGGGGATGAGCAGTTCTTC. This gives the protein CASSLLPSGGAGDEQFF.

This chain links TRBV2 with TRBJ1-5; no clear D gene. From germline, CDR1 is SNHLY and CDR2 FYNNEI. The CDR3 contains 14 residues. V lost 2 bases and J lost 2, with 7 bases in between. The CDR3 DNA follows: TGTGCCAGCAGTGAATCTTCAGGCAATCAGCCCCAGCATTTT. The encoded protein is CASSESSGNQPQHF.

This clone was found a few times. V is TRBV19 and J is TRBJ1-5; D may be TRBD1 (5 bases). The CDR3 consists of 14 residues. Germline V gene lookup returns CDR1 LNHDA and CDR2 SQIVND (reference sequence). V lost 5 bases, J lost 3 bases, and 11 bases lay in between. As DNA, the CDR3 is TGTGCCAGTAGTGCCGGGGGAGACAATCAGCCCCAGCATTTT. Encoded protein: CASSAGGDNQPQHF.

The chain links TRBV5-1 to TRBJ2-2; 8 positions agree with TRBD1. The CDR3 totals 19 residues. CDR1 SGHRS and CDR2 YFSETQ come from the germline V gene. J lost 1 base, V lost 2 bases, and 13 bases had no gene match. The CDR3 region is CASSFRPDRAGRNTGELFF. The CDR3 DNA reads TGCGCCAGCAGCTTTCGACCGGACAGGGCCGGAAGGAACACCGGGGAGCTGTTTTTT. The full variable domain, with the rest looked up from reference TRBV5-1 and TRBJ2-2, is KAGVTQTPRYLIKTRGQQVTLSCSPISGHRSVSWYQQTPGQGLQFLFEYFSETQRNKGNFPGRFSGRQFSNSRSEMNVSTLELGDSALYLCASSFRPDRAGRNTGELFFGEGSRLTVL.

This clone turned up a few times. This chain uses TRBV5-1 with TRBJ1-5, with unresolved D. The V and J ends lost 0 bases and 0 bases respectively, with 7 bases between them. From germline, CDR1 is SGHRS and CDR2 YFSETQ. The CDR3 contains 15 residues. The CDR3 loop reads CASSLVGNSNQPQHF. CDR3 bases: TGCGCCAGCAGCTTGGTCGGGAATAGCAATCAGCCCCAGCATTTT.

The V gene is TRBV12-1, the J gene TRBJ1-5; the table's D call of TRBD1 was not tested on the DNA. TRBV12-1 is a documented pseudogene. The CDR3 covers 17 residues. The CDR3 protein is CASSEDRGPYSNQPQHF. The CDR3 coding sequence is TGTGCCAGCAGCGAAGACAGGGGACCTTATAGCAATCAGCCCCAGCATTTT.

V usage is TRBV3-1 (or the pseudogene TRBV3-2) and J usage is TRBJ1-2, with 7 bases that match TRBD1. The CDR3 spans 15 residues. Germline V CDR1 and CDR2: LGHDT, YNNKEL (reference sequence). Germline trimming cut 7 bases from V and 4 bases from J; bases unmatched to any gene: 12. The CDR3 protein is CASIRRGQTFYGYTF. The DNA of the CDR3 is TGTGCCAGCATACGGAGGGGACAGACTTTCTATGGCTACACCTTC.

V usage is TRBV5-1 and J usage is TRBJ2-2; 7 bases fit TRBD2. Looked up from germline, CDR1 is SGHRS and CDR2 is YFSETQ. After removal of 0 bases from V and 6 bases from J, the junction contained 2 bases not matched to a gene. The CDR3 has 14 amino acids. The CDR3 DNA sequence: TGCGCCAGCAGCTTGGGTGCGGGAGCCGGGGAGCTGTTTTTT. This sequence encodes CASSLGAGAGELFF.

This chain connects TRBV5-1 to TRBJ2-5; 8 positions agree with TRBD2. The germline CDR1 and CDR2 sequences are SGHRS and YFSETQ. The junction had 5 bases not matched to a gene; V was cut back by 0 bases and J by 1 base. This CDR3 is 16 amino acids long. The CDR3 here is CASSLASTSGQETQYF. The CDR3 coding sequence is TGCGCCAGCAGCTTGGCCTCCACTAGCGGCCAAGAGACCCAGTACTTC. The whole variable domain, filled in from reference TRBV5-1 and TRBJ2-5, reads KAGVTQTPRYLIKTRGQQVTLSCSPISGHRSVSWYQQTPGQGLQFLFEYFSETQRNKGNFPGRFSGRQFSNSRSEMNVSTLELGDSALYLCASSLASTSGQETQYFGPGTRLLVL.

The chain links TRBV19 to TRBJ1-4, with D possibly matching TRBD1 (6 bases). Trimming pared 0 bases from V and 8 bases from J, leaving 16 bases between. CDR3 length: 16 residues. In germline, CDR1 is LNHDA, CDR2 SQIVND (reference sequence). The CDR3 nucleotides read TGTGCCAGTAGTATAGATCTTGGGGGCGGAATGGAAAAACTGTTTTTT. This codes for CASSIDLGGGMEKLFF. Variable domain in full (rest from reference TRBV19 and TRBJ1-4): DGGITQSPKYLFRKEGQNVTLSCEQNLNHDAMYWYRQDPGQGLRLIYYSQIVNDFQKGDIAEGYSVSREKKESFPLTVTSAQKNPTAFYLCASSIDLGGGMEKLFFGSGTQLSVL.

This chain uses TRBV30 with TRBJ1-3; D remains ambiguous. The germline V and J ends were trimmed by 5 bases and 1 base, with 9 bases remaining between them. Per the germline V gene, CDR1 is GTSNPN and CDR2 is SVGIG (reference sequence). The CDR3 consists of 13 residues. The CDR3: CAWSRASGNTIYF. CDR3 bases: TGTGCCTGGTCGCGGGCGTCTGGAAACACCATATATTTT.

This chain links TRBV6-5 with TRBJ2-5, with TRBD1 as a possible D gene (6 bases). Germline V gives CDR1 MNHEY, CDR2 SVGAGI. V was clipped by 5 bases and J by 2 bases, with 6 bases between them. The length of the CDR3 is 12 residues. The DNA of the CDR3 is TGTGCCAGCAGTACAGGGCAAGAGACCCAGTACTTC. Protein product: CASSTGQETQYF.

The rearrangement links TRBV28 to TRBJ2-7, with TRBD1 identical over 10 bases. The CDR3 covers 15 residues. In germline, CDR1 is MDHEN, CDR2 SYDVKM. Trimming removed 2 bases from V and 3 bases from J; junction bases left unmatched: 4. The CDR3: CASSLGGQGVYEQYF. CDR3 DNA sequence: TGTGCCAGCAGTTTAGGAGGACAGGGGGTCTACGAGCAGTACTTC.

This clone was recorded at least ten times. This sequence joins TRBV5-4 and TRBJ1-1; 8 bases match TRBD1. The length of the CDR3 is 17 residues. Per the germline V gene, CDR1 is SGHNT and CDR2 is YYREEE (reference sequence). Trimming removed 0 bases from V and 1 base from J; junction bases left unmatched: 8. The CDR3 here is CASSLGQGARGNTEAFF. The CDR3, as DNA: TGTGCCAGCAGCTTGGGTCAGGGGGCGCGGGGGAACACTGAAGCTTTCTTT.

CDR3 residues: CASSEMARGQGPYEQYF. CDR3 coding DNA: TGTGCCAGCAGTGAAATGGCTAGGGGACAGGGACCTTACGAGCAGTACTTC. V gene TRBV2 combines with J gene TRBJ2-7, with TRBD1 identical over 9 bases. V lost 2 bases, J lost 4 bases, and 12 bases stayed unmatched. The germline gives CDR1 SNHLY, CDR2 FYNNEI. This CDR3 has 17 residues.

The genes are TRBV15 and TRBJ2-1, with 11 bases that match TRBD2. The CDR3 extends over 16 amino acids. V lost 0 bases and J lost 6; bases outside the gene matches: 4. Per the germline V gene, CDR1 is LNHNV and CDR2 is YYDKDF (reference sequence). The CDR3 loop is CATSRETSGSRNEQFF. In DNA form, the CDR3 reads TGTGCCACCAGCAGAGAAACTAGCGGGAGTCGCAATGAGCAGTTCTTC.

This clone was counted a single time. The rearrangement joins TRBV7-5 to TRBJ2-7; the table assigns TRBD1, which was not confirmed against the DNA. TRBV7-5 is a recognized pseudogene. The CDR3 spans 15 residues. In DNA form, the CDR3 reads TGTGTCAGAAGCCTAGGCAGGGGCGGGTCCTACGAGCAGTACTTC. This sequence encodes CVRSLGRGGSYEQYF.

V gene TRBV23-1 combines with J gene TRBJ1-2; 11 bases fit TRBD1. TRBV23-1 is classed as an ORF, of uncertain function. V was pared by 4 bases and J by 8 bases, with 15 bases of the junction left unmatched. The CDR3 has 17 amino acids. The DNA of the CDR3 is TGCGCCAGCAGTCTCTTTGGACAGGGGGCGCCGGAGGGGGGCTACACCTTC. Translating gives CASSLFGQGAPEGGYTF.